The T cell receptor (beta chain) described here comes from a study of T-cell reconstitution after alpha-beta-depleted transplantation in children. The CDR3 covers 15 residues. CDR1 and CDR2 (germline): LNHDA, SQIVND (reference sequence). V lost 2 bases, J lost 4 bases, and 11 bases lay in between. It was with unique molecular identifiers that the TCRbeta library was prepared. MiXCR, applied by TCRdb to the PCR reads, yields one record per CDR3 protein. Seen here are approximately 93,000 distinct CDR3 sequences, 7% to 10% observed once, and the top ten hold just under 7%. V and J are TRBV19 and TRBJ1-4; D possibly corresponds to TRBD1 (5 bases). The source material was PBMCs from the stem cell graft donor, sampled from the stem cell graft. This sequence was found in a human donor who donated a stem cell graft to a child with congenital amegakaryocytic thrombocytopenia. This chain's CDR3 is CASSISRDGNEKLFF. The CDR3, as DNA: TGTGCCAGTAGTATAAGCAGGGACGGTAATGAAAAACTGTTTTTT.